In its sample, the clone carrying this TCR beta chain was seen many times. Its cognate antigen is unknown. The V end lost 0 bases, the J end lost 6 bases, and 11 bases lay between the germline ends. CDR1 and CDR2 (germline): MNHEY, SVGAGI. The CDR3 contains 15 residues. The record originates from a study of T-cell reconstitution after alpha-beta-depleted transplantation in children. Study conclusions and caveats: T-cell numbers and diversity, one year after transplant, stemmed largely from T cells that were newly produced. Several hundred expanded graft clones reportedly supplied alpha-beta T cells about two months after transplant.

As it was prepared, the TCRbeta library received unique molecular identifiers. Via MiXCR, TCRdb re-called the PCR reads, giving one row per CDR3 protein. The sample includes hundreds of thousands of distinct CDR3 sequences, over 9.5% seen only once; the top ten take around 2.2%. The source of this sequence is a child aged 2-9 years with inherited bone marrow failure, due to receive a stem cell transplant. The chain has TRBV6-5 and TRBJ2-2, with D possibly matching TRBD2 (5 bases). Specimen: PBMCs, collected before TCRalphabeta/CD19-depleted stem cell transplant. In nucleotides, the CDR3 is TGTGCCAGCAGTTACTCACGCGCGGGCTCCGGGGAGCTGTTTTTT. Its translation is CASSYSRAGSGELFF.